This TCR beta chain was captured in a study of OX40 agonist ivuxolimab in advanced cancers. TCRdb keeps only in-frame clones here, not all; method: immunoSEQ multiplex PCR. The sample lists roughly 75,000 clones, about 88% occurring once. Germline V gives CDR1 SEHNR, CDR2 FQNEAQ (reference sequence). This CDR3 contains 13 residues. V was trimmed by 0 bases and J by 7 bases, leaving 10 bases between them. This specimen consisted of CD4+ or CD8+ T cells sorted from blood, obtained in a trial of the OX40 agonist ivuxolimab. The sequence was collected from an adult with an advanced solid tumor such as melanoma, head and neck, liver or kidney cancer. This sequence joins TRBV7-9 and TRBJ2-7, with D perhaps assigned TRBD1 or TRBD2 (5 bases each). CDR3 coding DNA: TGTGCCAGCAGCTTAGCGGGATGGGGGGAGCAGTACTTC. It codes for CASSLAGWGEQYF.